Below, 4 T cell receptor beta chains from the same sample are listed, as sequenced in a study of T cell repertoires in cytomegalovirus infection. Antigens for these TCRs are unknown. Via MiXCR, TCRdb re-called the reads, giving one row per CDR3 protein. The repertoire holds about 480,000 distinct CDR3 sequences, with roughly 34% as singletons. This material consisted of cultured PBMCs, taken from culture after CMV antigen stimulation. The source of these receptors is a human donor in good health (CMV status not recorded). Some clones in this sample may be carry-over from other donors' samples.

The genes are TRBV20-1 and TRBJ2-7; tentatively, D is TRBD1 or TRBD2 (5 bases each). Germline lookup yields CDR1 DFQATT and CDR2 SNEGSKA (reference sequence). The CDR3 loop spans 12 amino acids. V was pared by 6 bases and J by 2 bases, with 11 bases between. Here the CDR3 DNA reads TGCAGTGCAACCGGGACCCCCTACGAGCAGTACTTC. Residues: CSATGTPYEQYF.

This chain links TRBV6-5 with TRBJ2-1; 12 bases map to TRBD2. Looked up from germline, CDR1 is MNHEY and CDR2 is SVGAGI. This CDR3 spans 16 amino acids. The V segment lost 6 bases and the J segment 2 bases; nucleotides outside the gene matches: 5. CDR3 sequence: CASRVLAGGTYNEQFF. The CDR3, as DNA: TGTGCCAGCAGAGTACTAGCGGGAGGAACCTACAATGAGCAGTTCTTC.

The chain employs TRBV12-5 and TRBJ2-2, with 12 bases that match TRBD1. Germline CDR1 is LGHNT and CDR2 is FRNRAP. This CDR3 has 17 residues. Germline trimming cut 2 bases from V and 5 bases from J; bases unmatched to any gene: 6. The CDR3, as DNA: TGTGCTAGTGGTTTGACGCTGGGACAGGGGGCAACCGGGGAGCTGTTTTTT. This encodes CASGLTLGQGATGELFF.

Only a few counts were recorded for this clonotype. The V and J genes are TRBV6-2 or TRBV6-3 and TRBJ1-2; 11 nucleotides match TRBD1. CDR3 length equals 16 residues. V lost 6 bases to trimming and J lost 0 bases; unmatched junction nucleotides: 6. CDR1 is MNHEY, CDR2 SVGEGT, per germline. As DNA, the CDR3 is TGTGCCAGCAGCTCTGGACAGGGGGCGTCTAACTATGGCTACACCTTC. Translating gives CASSSGQGASNYGYTF.